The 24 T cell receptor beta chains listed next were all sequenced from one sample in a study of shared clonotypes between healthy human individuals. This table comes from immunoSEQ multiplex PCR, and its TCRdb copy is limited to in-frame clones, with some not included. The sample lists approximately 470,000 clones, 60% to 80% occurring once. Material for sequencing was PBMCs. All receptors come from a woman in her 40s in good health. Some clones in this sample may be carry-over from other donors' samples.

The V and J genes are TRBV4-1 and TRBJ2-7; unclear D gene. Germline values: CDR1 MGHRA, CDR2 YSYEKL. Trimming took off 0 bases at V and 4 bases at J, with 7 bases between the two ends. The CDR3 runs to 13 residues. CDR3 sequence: CASSQDLGYEQYF. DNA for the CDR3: TGCGCCAGCAGCCAAGATTTGGGTTACGAGCAGTACTTC.

This chain's CDR3 is CASRVNGEQYF. The CDR3 DNA sequence: TGTGCCAGCAGGGTCAATGGGGAGCAGTACTTC. This sequence joins TRBV2 and TRBJ2-7; no definite D call. CDR3 length: 11 amino acids. The V end lost 6 bases, the J end lost 7 bases, and 10 bases lay between the germline ends. Germline V lookup: CDR1 SNHLY, CDR2 FYNNEI.

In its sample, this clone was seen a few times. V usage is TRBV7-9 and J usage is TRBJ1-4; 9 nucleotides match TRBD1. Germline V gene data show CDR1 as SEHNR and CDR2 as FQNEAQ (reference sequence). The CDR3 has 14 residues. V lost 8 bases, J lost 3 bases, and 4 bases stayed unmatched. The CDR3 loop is CASYRGPANEKLFF. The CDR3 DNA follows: TGTGCCAGCTACAGGGGGCCGGCTAATGAAAAACTGTTTTTT.

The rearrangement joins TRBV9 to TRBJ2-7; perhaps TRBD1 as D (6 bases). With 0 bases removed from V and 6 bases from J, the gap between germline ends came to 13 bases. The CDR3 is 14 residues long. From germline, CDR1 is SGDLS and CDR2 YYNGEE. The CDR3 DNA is TGTGCCAGCAGCGTAGGAACAGGGATGGGCGAGCAGTACTTC. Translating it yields CASSVGTGMGEQYF.

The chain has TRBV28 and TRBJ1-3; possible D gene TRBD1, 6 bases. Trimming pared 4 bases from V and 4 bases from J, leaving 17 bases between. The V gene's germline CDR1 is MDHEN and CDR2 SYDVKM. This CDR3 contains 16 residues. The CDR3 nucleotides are TGTGCCAGCAGTTCAAGTCAGGCAGGGGCGGGAAACACCATATATTTT. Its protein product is CASSSSQAGAGNTIYF.

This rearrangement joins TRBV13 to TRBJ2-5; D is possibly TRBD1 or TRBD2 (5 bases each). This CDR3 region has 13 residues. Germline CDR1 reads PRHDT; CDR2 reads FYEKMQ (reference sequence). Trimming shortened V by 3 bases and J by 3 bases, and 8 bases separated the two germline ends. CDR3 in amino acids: CASSLGREETQYF. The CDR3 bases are TGTGCCAGCAGCTTGGGGCGGGAAGAGACCCAGTACTTC. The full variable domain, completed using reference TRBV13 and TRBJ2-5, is AAGVIQSPRHLIKEKRETATLKCYPIPRHDTVYWYQQGPGQDPQFLISFYEKMQSDKGSIPDRFSAQQFSDYHSELNMSSLELGDSALYFCASSLGREETQYFGPGTRLLVL.

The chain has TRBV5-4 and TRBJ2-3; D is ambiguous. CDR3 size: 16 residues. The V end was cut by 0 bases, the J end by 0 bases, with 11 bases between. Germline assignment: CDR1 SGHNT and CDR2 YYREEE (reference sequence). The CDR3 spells CASSLAGRSSTDTQYF. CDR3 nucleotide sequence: TGTGCCAGCAGCTTGGCCGGCAGGTCTAGCACAGATACGCAGTATTTT.

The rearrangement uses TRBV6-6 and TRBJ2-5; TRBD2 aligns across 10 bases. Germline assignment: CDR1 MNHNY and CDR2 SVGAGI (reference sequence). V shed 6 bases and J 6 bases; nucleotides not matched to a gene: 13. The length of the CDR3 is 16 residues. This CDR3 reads CASSRTSGTGEKTQYF. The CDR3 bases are TGTGCCAGCAGCCGGACTAGCGGAACCGGCGAGAAGACCCAGTACTTC.

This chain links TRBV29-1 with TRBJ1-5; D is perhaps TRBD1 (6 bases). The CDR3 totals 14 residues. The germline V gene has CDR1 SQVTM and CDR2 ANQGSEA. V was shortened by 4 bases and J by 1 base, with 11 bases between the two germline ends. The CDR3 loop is CSVGGGPSNQPQHF. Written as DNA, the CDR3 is TGCAGCGTTGGGGGGGGGCCAAGCAATCAGCCCCAGCATTTT.

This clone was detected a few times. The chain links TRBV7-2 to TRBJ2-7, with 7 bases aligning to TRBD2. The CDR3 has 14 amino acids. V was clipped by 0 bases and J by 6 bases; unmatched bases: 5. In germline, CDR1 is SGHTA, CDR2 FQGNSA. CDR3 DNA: TGTGCCAGCAGCTTAGCCCGGGGGGAGGGCGAGCAGTACTTC. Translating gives CASSLARGEGEQYF.

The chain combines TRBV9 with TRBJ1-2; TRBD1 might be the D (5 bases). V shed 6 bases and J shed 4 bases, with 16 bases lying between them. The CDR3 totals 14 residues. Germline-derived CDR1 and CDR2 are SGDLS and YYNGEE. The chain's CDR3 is CASTVTDGTYGYTF. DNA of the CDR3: TGTGCCAGCACCGTGACAGATGGAACCTATGGCTACACCTTC.

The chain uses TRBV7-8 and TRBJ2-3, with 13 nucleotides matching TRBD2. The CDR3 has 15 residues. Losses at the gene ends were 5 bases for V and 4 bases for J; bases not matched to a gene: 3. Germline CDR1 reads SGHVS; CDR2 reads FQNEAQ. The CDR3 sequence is CASSALAGGADTQYF. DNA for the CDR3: TGTGCCAGCAGCGCACTAGCGGGAGGGGCAGATACGCAGTATTTT. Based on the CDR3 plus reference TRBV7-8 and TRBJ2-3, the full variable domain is GAGVSQSPRYKVAKRGQDVALRCDPISGHVSLFWYQQALGQGPEFLTYFQNEAQLDKSGLPSDRFFAERPEGSVSTLKIQRTQQEDSAVYLCASSALAGGADTQYFGPGTRLTVL.

The CDR3 loop reads CASSQVSGTGGPYEQYF. DNA of the CDR3: TGTGCCAGCAGCCAAGTTAGCGGGACAGGGGGCCCCTACGAGCAGTACTTC. The V gene is TRBV4-2, the J gene TRBJ2-7, with 12 bases identical to TRBD1. From germline, CDR1 is LGHNA and CDR2 YNFKEQ. Trimming cost V 1 base and J 2 bases; bases outside gene matches: 6. The length of the CDR3 is 17 residues.

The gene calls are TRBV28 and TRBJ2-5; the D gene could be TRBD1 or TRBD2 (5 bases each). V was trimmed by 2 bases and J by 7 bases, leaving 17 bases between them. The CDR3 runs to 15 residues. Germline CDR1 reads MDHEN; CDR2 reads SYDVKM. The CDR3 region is CASSLPGTGSATQYF. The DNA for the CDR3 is TGTGCCAGCAGTTTACCCGGGACGGGGAGCGCGACCCAGTACTTC.

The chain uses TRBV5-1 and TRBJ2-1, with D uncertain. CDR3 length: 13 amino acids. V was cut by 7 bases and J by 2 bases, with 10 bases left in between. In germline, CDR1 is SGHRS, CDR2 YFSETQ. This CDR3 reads CASADDPYNEQFF. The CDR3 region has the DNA TGCGCCAGCGCGGACGACCCCTACAATGAGCAGTTCTTC.

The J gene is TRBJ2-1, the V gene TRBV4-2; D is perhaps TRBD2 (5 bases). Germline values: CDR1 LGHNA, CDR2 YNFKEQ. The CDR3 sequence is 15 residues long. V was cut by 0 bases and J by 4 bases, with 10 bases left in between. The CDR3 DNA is TGTGCCAGCAGCCAAGAGCCAGCGGAGTACAATGAGCAGTTCTTC. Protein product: CASSQEPAEYNEQFF.

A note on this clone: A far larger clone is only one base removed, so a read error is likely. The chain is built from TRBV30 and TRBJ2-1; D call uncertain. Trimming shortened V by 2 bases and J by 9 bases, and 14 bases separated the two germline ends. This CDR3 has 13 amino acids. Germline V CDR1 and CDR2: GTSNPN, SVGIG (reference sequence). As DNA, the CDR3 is TGTGCCTGGAGTACTTGGAGCTGGCTTGAGCAGTTCTTC. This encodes CAWSTWSWLEQFF.

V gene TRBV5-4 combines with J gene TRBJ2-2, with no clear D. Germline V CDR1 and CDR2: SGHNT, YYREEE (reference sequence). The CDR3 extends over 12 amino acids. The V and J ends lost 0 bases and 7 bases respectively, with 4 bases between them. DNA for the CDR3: TGTGCCAGCAGCTTGGCTGACGGGGAGCTGTTTTTT. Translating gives CASSLADGELFF.

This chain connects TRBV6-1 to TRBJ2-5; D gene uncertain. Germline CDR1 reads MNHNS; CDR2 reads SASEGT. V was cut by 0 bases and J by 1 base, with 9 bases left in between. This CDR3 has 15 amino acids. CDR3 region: CASSEAWQVQETQYF. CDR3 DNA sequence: TGTGCCAGCAGTGAAGCGTGGCAGGTCCAAGAGACCCAGTACTTC.

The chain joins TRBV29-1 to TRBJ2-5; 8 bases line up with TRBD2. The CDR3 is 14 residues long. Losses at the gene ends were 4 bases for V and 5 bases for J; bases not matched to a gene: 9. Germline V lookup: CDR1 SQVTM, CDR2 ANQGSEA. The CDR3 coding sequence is TGCAGCGTTGGTCCCCGACTAGCGAGGGAGACCCAGTACTTC. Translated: CSVGPRLARETQYF.

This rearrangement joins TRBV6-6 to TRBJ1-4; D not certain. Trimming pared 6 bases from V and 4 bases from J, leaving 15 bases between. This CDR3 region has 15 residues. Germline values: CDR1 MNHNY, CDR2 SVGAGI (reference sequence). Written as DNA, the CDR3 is TGTGCCAGCAGCCGAGGAGGGAGTGATAATGAAAAACTGTTTTTT. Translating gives CASSRGGSDNEKLFF.

CDR3 in amino acids: CASSPSGRAAQETQYF. CDR3 DNA: TGTGCCAGCAGCCCTAGCGGGAGGGCCGCACAAGAGACCCAGTACTTC. This chain connects TRBV5-4 to TRBJ2-5, with 12 positions matching TRBD2. The J segment lost 2 bases and the V segment lost 4 bases, leaving 6 bases of the junction unmatched. CDR3 length: 16 amino acids. Germline V CDR1 and CDR2: SGHNT, YYREEE (reference sequence).

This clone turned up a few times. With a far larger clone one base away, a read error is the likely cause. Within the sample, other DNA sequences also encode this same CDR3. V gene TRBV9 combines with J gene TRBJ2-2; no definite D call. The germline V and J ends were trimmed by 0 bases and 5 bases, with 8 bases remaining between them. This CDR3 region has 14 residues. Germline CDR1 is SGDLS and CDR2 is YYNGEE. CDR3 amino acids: CASSVGIYTGELFF. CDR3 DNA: TGTGCCAGCAGCGTAGGGATTTATACCGGGGAGCTGTTTTTT.

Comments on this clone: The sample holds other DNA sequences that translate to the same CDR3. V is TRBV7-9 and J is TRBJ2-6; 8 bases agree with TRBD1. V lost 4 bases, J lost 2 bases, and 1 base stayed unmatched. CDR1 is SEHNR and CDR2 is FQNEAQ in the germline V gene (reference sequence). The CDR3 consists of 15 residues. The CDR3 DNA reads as TGTGCCAGCAGCTCGACAGGGGCTGGGGCCAACGTCCTGACTTTC. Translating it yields CASSSTGAGANVLTF.